Each of the 3 T cell receptor beta chains below was sequenced from the same sample in a study of blood T cell repertoires in COVID-19. The data were produced by immunoSEQ multiplex PCR, yet TCRdb's version contains in-frame clones alone and is incomplete. The sample includes about 210,000 clones, around nine tenths of them seen just once. Sequencing used peripheral blood. These receptors all come from a man aged 35-49 years with acute or convalescent COVID-19.

The CDR3 DNA sequence: TGTGCCAGCAGTGACGCAGGGGGCTATGGCTACACCTTC. Its protein product is CASSDAGGYGYTF. The chain recombines TRBV2 with TRBJ1-2, with 7 nucleotides matching TRBD1. CDR3 length: 13 residues. V lost 3 bases and J lost 4; bases outside the gene matches: 2. The germline V gene has CDR1 SNHLY and CDR2 FYNNEI.

The gene calls are TRBV5-1 and TRBJ2-7; TRBD1 matches 7 bases. From germline, CDR1 is SGHRS and CDR2 YFSETQ. This CDR3 comprises 14 residues. The V and J ends lost 4 bases and 5 bases, in that order; junction bases with no gene match: 9. CDR3 DNA: TGCGCCAGCAGCGGATTACAGGGGAAGAACGAGCAGTACTTC. Its protein product is CASSGLQGKNEQYF.

A few counts support this clone. Because the CDR3's place on the DNA is in doubt, the DNA is left out and the CDR3 is given as listed by TCRdb. This chain links TRBV4-1 with TRBJ1-2; the DNA was not compared with TRBD1, the D call given in the table. Germline V gives CDR1 MGHRA, CDR2 YSYEKL. With termini counted, the CDR3 has 13 amino acids. The CDR3 is CASSQVGQGAKTF.